The 26 T cell receptor beta chains below come from one sample, sequenced in a study of CD8+CD57+ T cells in acquired aplastic anemia. Profiles of TCR beta VDJ and CDR3 were generated from a genomic DNA template. MiXCR, run by TCRdb on the reads, gives a single entry per CDR3 protein. The sample shows about 190,000 distinct CDR3 sequences, roughly half of them seen only once. The sequenced sample was sorted CD4+, CD8+, or CD8+CD57+ T cells (not recorded which) from PBMCs. These receptors all stem from a human donor in good health, serving as a control.

Concerning this clonotype: Just one base apart from a much larger clone, this may be a read error. The final CDR3 position lacks the conserved phenylalanine or tryptophan, pointing to a likely read error. CDR3 DNA sequence: TGCGCCAGCAGCTCCCGACAGGGTGGGAACACTGAAGCTTTCATT. It encodes CASSSRQGGNTEAFI. The rearrangement uses TRBV5-1 and TRBJ1-1; 7 bases map to TRBD1. V dropped 3 bases and J dropped 1; count of bases not matched to a gene: 6. The CDR3 runs 15 residues. CDR1 and CDR2 from the germline V gene are SGHRS and YFSETQ.

This clonotype was found many times. V usage is TRBV20-1 and J usage is TRBJ1-2; 12 bases match TRBD1. V shed 0 bases and J 6 bases; nucleotides not matched to a gene: 5. Germline CDR1 DFQATT, CDR2 SNEGSKA (reference sequence). The CDR3 runs 15 residues. The CDR3 coding sequence is TGCAGTGCTAGAGACCGGGACAGGGGGCAAAATGGCTACACCTTC. Residues: CSARDRDRGQNGYTF.

Ten or more counts support this clonotype. The chain couples TRBV15 to TRBJ1-1; D is uncertain. Germline CDR1 is LNHNV and CDR2 is YYDKDF (reference sequence). The CDR3 runs 11 residues. Trimming cost V 8 bases and J 2 bases, with 6 bases left between them. The CDR3, as DNA: TGTGCCACCGCCCTTAACACTGAAGCTTTCTTT. This sequence encodes CATALNTEAFF.

This clonotype was recorded at least ten times. This chain joins TRBV29-1 and TRBJ2-1; 8 bases are a match to TRBD1. The CDR3 covers 16 residues. Trimming removed 4 bases from V and 7 bases from J; junction bases left unmatched: 15. Germline V CDR1 and CDR2: SQVTM, ANQGSEA. CDR3 amino acids: CSVGAETGAGRNEQFF. CDR3 nucleotides: TGCAGCGTTGGCGCGGAGACAGGGGCCGGCCGGAATGAGCAGTTCTTC.

For this clonotype: It may be a read error: a sequence one base away is much more abundant. J is TRBJ1-4 and V is TRBV9; TRBD1 aligns across 8 bases. Germline assignment: CDR1 SGDLS and CDR2 YYNGEE. The V gene end was trimmed by 4 bases and the J gene end by 10 bases; junction bases not matched to a gene: 9. The length of the CDR3 is 14 residues. CDR3 coding DNA: TGTGCCAGCAGCCCCGGACAGGGAGAAGGAAAACTGTTTTTT. This translates into CASSPGQGEGKLFF.

The chain recombines TRBV7-2 with TRBJ2-1; a possible D gene is TRBD2 (5 bases). The CDR3 totals 15 residues. Germline CDR1 and CDR2: SGHTA and FQGNSA. V lost 4 bases to trimming and J lost 7 bases, with 17 bases between them. This CDR3 reads CASSSIPGTGNEQFF. The DNA of the CDR3 is TGTGCCAGCAGCTCCATCCCGGGTACGGGGAATGAGCAGTTCTTC.

As concerns this clonotype: No DNA is shown, since the ends of the CDR3 on it are uncertain; the CDR3 is the one TCRdb lists. The CDR3 protein is CASSSSGLSNQPQHF. The chain uses TRBV19 and TRBJ1-5. Germline V lookup: CDR1 LNHDA, CDR2 SQIVND (reference sequence). Including both end residues, the CDR3 is 15 amino acids long.

The chain uses TRBV24-1 and TRBJ1-2; 8 bases match TRBD1. V lost 5 bases to trimming and J lost 4 bases; unmatched junction nucleotides: 11. Germline V gene sequence: CDR1 KGHDR, CDR2 SFDVKD. The CDR3 runs to 16 residues. The DNA of the CDR3 is TGTGCCACCAGTGGCGAGACCGGGACAGGAATCTATGGCTACACCTTC. It translates to CATSGETGTGIYGYTF.

V and J are TRBV29-1 and TRBJ1-1, with D possibly being TRBD1 (5 bases). The ends were cut back, 6 bases at V and 10 bases at J, with 15 bases in the middle. Germline V gives CDR1 SQVTM, CDR2 ANQGSEA. CDR3 length equals 11 residues. The CDR3 coding sequence is TGCAGCGTGGGTTGGGGGGAGACAGCTTTCTTT. This sequence encodes CSVGWGETAFF.

The chain combines TRBV7-9 with TRBJ2-3, with D possibly TRBD1 on 6 matching bases. This CDR3 is built from 14 residues. Looked up from germline, CDR1 is SEHNR and CDR2 is FQNEAQ (reference sequence). V was shortened by 3 bases and J by 1 base, with 8 bases between the two germline ends. The CDR3 DNA reads TGTGCCAGCAGCTTTCGGACAGGCACAGATACGCAGTATTTT. Amino acids: CASSFRTGTDTQYF.

This clonotype appeared many times. DNA for the CDR3: TGTGCCAGCAGGGAATCTCGGGGCACAGATACGCAGTATTTT. Translated, it gives CASRESRGTDTQYF. The chain carries TRBV11-1 and TRBJ2-3; unclear D gene. Trimming cost V 6 bases and J 1 base, with 11 bases left between them. The CDR3 sequence is 14 residues long. Germline CDR1 SGHAT, CDR2 FQDESV (reference sequence).

This clonotype was observed a handful of times. This chain links TRBV28 with TRBJ2-5; tentatively, D is TRBD1 (6 bases). The V end was cut by 2 bases, the J end by 1 base, with 11 bases between. The CDR3 consists of 15 residues. Germline CDR1 is MDHEN and CDR2 is SYDVKM. CDR3 nucleotides: TGTGCCAGCAGTTTACAGGGGAAGGGCCAAGAGACCCAGTACTTC. This codes for CASSLQGKGQETQYF.

The V gene is TRBV10-2, the J gene TRBJ1-4; TRBD1 matches 8 bases. The CDR3 covers 14 residues. The trim removed 7 bases at V and 7 bases at J, leaving 8 bases unmatched. Germline assignment: CDR1 WSHSY and CDR2 SAAADI. CDR3 nucleotide sequence: TGCGCCAGCAACGCCGGGACAGGTACTGAAAAACTGTTTTTT. This encodes CASNAGTGTEKLFF.

This clonotype was found once. The germline gene is not matched at one end of the junction; a read error may be the cause. The genes are TRBV10-3 and TRBJ1-3; tentative D call: TRBD1 (6 bases). Germline-derived CDR1 and CDR2 are ENHRY and SYGVKD. This CDR3 comprises 16 residues. The CDR3 loop reads CATSGDQGNGGNTIYF. For the CDR3, the DNA is TGTGCCACCAGTGGGGATCAGGGGAATGGTGGAAACACCATATATTTT.

The chain uses TRBV5-1 and TRBJ2-3; tentatively, D is TRBD2 (5 bases). The CDR3 is made up of 18 amino acids. Per the germline V gene, CDR1 is SGHRS and CDR2 is YFSETQ. Trimming removed 4 bases at V and 2 bases at J, with 23 bases between. Here the CDR3 DNA reads TGCGCCAGCAGCCCCCGTTCTAGAGAGGGCTCCATCACAGATACGCAGTATTTT. Protein: CASSPRSREGSITDTQYF.

This clonotype was detected many times. The V call is TRBV7-8, the J call TRBJ1-1; tentative D call: TRBD1 (6 bases). Germline V CDR1 and CDR2: SGHVS, FQNEAQ. V gave up 5 bases and J gave up 1 base, with 14 bases separating them. The CDR3 consists of 15 residues. CDR3 region: CASSHRGTPNTEAFF. CDR3 DNA sequence: TGTGCCAGCAGCCACCGCGGGACACCGAACACTGAAGCTTTCTTT.

This clonotype was seen at least ten times. The chain couples TRBV5-1 to TRBJ2-4, with TRBD2 matching over 9 bases. Germline V gene data show CDR1 as SGHRS and CDR2 as YFSETQ. With 0 bases clipped from V and 1 base from J, the junction kept 5 bases outside the gene matches. This CDR3 is built from 17 residues. The CDR3, as DNA: TGCGCCAGCAGCTTGGCCGGGCTAGCGGGGGCCAAAAACATTCAGTACTTC. As protein: CASSLAGLAGAKNIQYF.

This clonotype was recorded at least ten times. The chain recombines TRBV11-3 with TRBJ2-1; TRBD1 is a possible D gene (7 bases). The ends were cut back, 4 bases at V and 2 bases at J, with 18 bases in the middle. This CDR3 has 17 amino acids. CDR1 is SGHNT and CDR2 is YENEEA in the germline V gene. In DNA form, the CDR3 reads TGTGCCAGCAGCTCCCAGGCGGGACAGTCTACCTACAATGAGCAGTTCTTC. Its protein product is CASSSQAGQSTYNEQFF.

This clonotype was counted between two and nine times. The chain carries TRBV29-1 and TRBJ2-7; 10 bases line up with TRBD1. The length of the CDR3 is 14 residues. V lost 5 bases and J lost 2; bases outside the gene matches: 6. Germline values: CDR1 SQVTM, CDR2 ANQGSEA. CDR3 nucleotides: TGCAGCGTTCGTTTTGGACAGGGGGCCTACGAGCAGTACTTC. It yields the protein CSVRFGQGAYEQYF.

This clonotype turned up a few times. V usage is TRBV18 and J usage is TRBJ1-2; no reliable D call. V was cut by 2 bases and J by 4 bases, with 8 bases left in between. Germline V gives CDR1 KGHSH, CDR2 LQKENI. This CDR3 is built from 13 residues. The CDR3 sequence: CASSPAGPYGYTF. CDR3 DNA sequence: TGTGCCAGCTCACCAGCGGGCCCCTATGGCTACACCTTC.

The V and J genes are TRBV10-3 and TRBJ1-1, with D unclear. The CDR3 extends over 11 amino acids. Germline V gene data show CDR1 as ENHRY and CDR2 as SYGVKD. Trimming pared 10 bases from V and 0 bases from J, leaving 6 bases between. CDR3 protein: CASAVNTEAFF. CDR3 DNA: TGTGCCAGCGCAGTGAACACTGAAGCTTTCTTT.

This clonotype was observed at least ten times. The genes are TRBV3-1 and TRBJ1-4; D possibly corresponds to TRBD1 (5 bases). Trimming took 3 bases from V and 8 from J, leaving 10 bases between them. Germline CDR1 is LGHDT and CDR2 is YNNKEL (reference sequence). The CDR3 extends over 13 amino acids. The CDR3 nucleotides are TGTGCCAGCAGCCATGGGACTCGGGAAAAACTGTTTTTT. As protein: CASSHGTREKLFF.

The rearrangement links TRBV19 to TRBJ1-2, with 8 bases identical to TRBD1. CDR3 length: 15 amino acids. Germline V gene lookup returns CDR1 LNHDA and CDR2 SQIVND (reference sequence). Germline trimming cut 2 bases from V and 1 base from J; bases unmatched to any gene: 3. The CDR3 sequence: CASSIRTGSNYGYTF. DNA of the CDR3: TGTGCCAGTAGTATAAGGACAGGGAGTAACTATGGCTACACCTTC.

Only one count was recorded for this clonotype. The chain recombines TRBV2 with TRBJ1-2; D gene uncertain. Between the trimmed V and J ends, which lost 6 bases and 6 bases, there was a span of 14 bases. Per germline, CDR1 SNHLY and CDR2 FYNNEI. The CDR3 has 13 residues. The CDR3 is CASRKGYVDGYTF. In DNA form, the CDR3 reads TGTGCCAGCAGGAAAGGTTATGTAGATGGCTACACCTTC.

Comment on this clonotype: A junction boundary mismatches the germline segment, possibly from a read error. The chain joins TRBV7-2 to TRBJ2-5; weak D call: TRBD1 (5 bases). Germline CDR1 and CDR2: SGHTA and FQGNSA. The CDR3 consists of 15 residues. CDR3 protein: CASSLEGRYQKTQYF. In nucleotides, the CDR3 is TGTGCCAGCAGCTTAGAGGGGCGCTACCAAAAGACCCAGTACTTC. Full variable domain (remainder filled in from reference TRBV7-2 and TRBJ2-5): GAGVSQSPSNKVTEKGKDVELRCDPISGHTALYWYRQSLGQGLEFLIYFQGNSAPDKSGLPSDRFSAERTGGSVSTLTIQRTQQEDSAVYLCASSLEGRYQKTQYFGPGTRLLVL.

This clonotype was counted ten times or more. The chain joins TRBV9 to TRBJ2-1; 9 nucleotides match TRBD1. The CDR3 runs to 17 residues. The germline CDR1 and CDR2 sequences are SGDLS and YYNGEE. Losses at the gene ends were 0 bases for V and 5 bases for J; bases not matched to a gene: 9. The CDR3 DNA is TGTGCCAGCAGCGTAGCTTCGGGACAGGGCTCTAACAATGAGCAGTTCTTC. Protein: CASSVASGQGSNNEQFF.